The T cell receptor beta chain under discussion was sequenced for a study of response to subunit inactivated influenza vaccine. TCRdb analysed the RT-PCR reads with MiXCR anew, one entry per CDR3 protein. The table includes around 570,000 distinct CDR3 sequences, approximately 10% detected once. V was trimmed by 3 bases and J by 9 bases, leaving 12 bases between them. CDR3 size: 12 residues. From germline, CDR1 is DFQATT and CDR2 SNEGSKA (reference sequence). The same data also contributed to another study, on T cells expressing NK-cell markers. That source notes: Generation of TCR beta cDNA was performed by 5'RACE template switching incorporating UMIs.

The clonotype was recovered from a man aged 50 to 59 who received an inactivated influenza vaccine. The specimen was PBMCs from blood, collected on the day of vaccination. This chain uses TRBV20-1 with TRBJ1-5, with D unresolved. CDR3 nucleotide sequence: TGCAGTGCTAGTGTTGGATTTGGGCCCCAGCATTTT. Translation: CSASVGFGPQHF.